The 6 T cell receptor beta chains below were found in one sample sequenced in a study of OX40 agonist ivuxolimab in advanced cancers. Only in-frame clones appear in the TCRdb table, and some are missing; sequencing was by immunoSEQ multiplex PCR. The sample carries 55,000 to 75,000 clones, approximately 91% recorded once. The material sequenced was CD4+ or CD8+ T cells sorted from blood, taken in a trial of the OX40 agonist ivuxolimab. Receptors originate from an adult with an advanced solid tumor such as melanoma, head and neck, liver or kidney cancer.

The gene calls are TRBV7-3 and TRBJ2-7; 7 nucleotides match TRBD1. Germline trimming cut 3 bases from V and 3 bases from J; bases unmatched to any gene: 8. Germline V gene data show CDR1 as SGHTA and CDR2 as FQGTGA. This CDR3 is built from 15 residues. This chain's CDR3 is CASSLGVGGFYEQYF. The CDR3 DNA reads TGTGCCAGCAGCTTGGGTGTAGGGGGCTTCTACGAGCAGTACTTC.

The chain joins TRBV6-5 to TRBJ1-4; no definite D call. V gave up 0 bases and J gave up 8 bases, with 13 bases separating them. The CDR3 contains 15 residues. Germline-derived CDR1 and CDR2 are MNHEY and SVGAGI. CDR3 protein: CASSYSTAPLEKLFF. The DNA of the CDR3 is TGTGCCAGCAGTTACTCAACAGCTCCTTTGGAAAAACTGTTTTTT.

The genes are TRBV28 and TRBJ2-1, with 7 nucleotides matching TRBD2. The CDR3 runs 15 residues. The V gene's germline CDR1 is MDHEN and CDR2 SYDVKM. Trimming at V came to 2 bases and at J to 5 bases, leaving 6 bases not matched to a gene. Written as DNA, the CDR3 is TGTGCCAGCAGTTTACGGCGGGAGATCAACAATGAGCAGTTCTTC. This sequence encodes CASSLRREINNEQFF.

The chain uses TRBV5-6 and TRBJ2-7; 10 bases agree with TRBD1. Germline V lookup: CDR1 SGHDT, CDR2 YYEEEE. The CDR3 totals 13 residues. Trimming cost V 7 bases and J 5 bases; bases outside gene matches: 6. CDR3 sequence: CASLRTGGDEQYF. DNA of the CDR3: TGTGCCAGCCTTAGGACAGGGGGTGACGAGCAGTACTTC. Full variable domain (rest looked up from reference TRBV5-6 and TRBJ2-7): DAGVTQSPTHLIKTRGQQVTLRCSPKSGHDTVSWYQQALGQGPQFIFQYYEEEERQRGNFPDRFSGHQFPNYSSELNVNALLLGDSALYLCASLRTGGDEQYFGPGTRLTVT.

The gene calls are TRBV19 and TRBJ2-1, with D perhaps matching TRBD1 (5 bases). The CDR3 runs 14 residues. The V and J ends lost 6 bases and 2 bases respectively, with 11 bases between them. The germline CDR1 and CDR2 sequences are LNHDA and SQIVND (reference sequence). The CDR3 DNA follows: TGTGCCAGTAGGGAGACAGTTGCCTACAATGAGCAGTTCTTC. Translation gives CASRETVAYNEQFF.

The V and J genes are TRBV6-4 and TRBJ1-2, with D perhaps TRBD1 (6 bases). Trimming stripped 5 bases from V and 3 bases from J, with 16 bases between. CDR1 is MRHNA and CDR2 is SNTAGT in the germline V gene. The CDR3 is 15 amino acids. The CDR3: CASSLPHREYYGYTF. CDR3 DNA: TGTGCCAGCAGTTTACCTCACAGGGAGTACTATGGCTACACCTTC.